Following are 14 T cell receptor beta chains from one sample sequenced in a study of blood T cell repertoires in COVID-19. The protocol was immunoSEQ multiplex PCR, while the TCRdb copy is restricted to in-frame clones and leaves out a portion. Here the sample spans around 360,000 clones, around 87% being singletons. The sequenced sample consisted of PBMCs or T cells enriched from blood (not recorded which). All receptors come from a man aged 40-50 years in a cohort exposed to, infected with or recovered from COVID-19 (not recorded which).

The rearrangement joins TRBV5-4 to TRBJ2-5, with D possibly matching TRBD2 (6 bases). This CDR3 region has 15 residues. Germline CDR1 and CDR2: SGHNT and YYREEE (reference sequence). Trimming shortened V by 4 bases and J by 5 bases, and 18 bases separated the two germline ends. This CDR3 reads CASSPLTSVYETQYF. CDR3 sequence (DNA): TGTGCCAGCAGCCCCTTGACTAGTGTTTATGAGACCCAGTACTTC.

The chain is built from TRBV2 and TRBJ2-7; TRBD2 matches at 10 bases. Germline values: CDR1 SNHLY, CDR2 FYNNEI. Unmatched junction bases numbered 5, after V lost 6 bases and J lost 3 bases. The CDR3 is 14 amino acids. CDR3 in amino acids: CASRKLAGNYEQYF. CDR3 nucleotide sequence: TGTGCCAGCAGAAAACTAGCGGGGAACTACGAGCAGTACTTC.

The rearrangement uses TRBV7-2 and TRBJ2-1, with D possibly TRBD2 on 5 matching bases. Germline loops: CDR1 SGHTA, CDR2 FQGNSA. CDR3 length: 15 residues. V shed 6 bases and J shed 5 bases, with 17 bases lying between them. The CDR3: CASSSTRLPDNEQFF. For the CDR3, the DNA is TGTGCCAGCAGTTCAACTAGGTTACCAGACAATGAGCAGTTCTTC.

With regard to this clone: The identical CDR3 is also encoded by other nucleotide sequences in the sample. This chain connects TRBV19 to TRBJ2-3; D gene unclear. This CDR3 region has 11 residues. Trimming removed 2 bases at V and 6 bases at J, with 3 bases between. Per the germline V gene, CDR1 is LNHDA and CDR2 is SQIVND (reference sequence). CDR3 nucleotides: TGTGCCAGTAGTATACGGGATACGCAGTATTTT. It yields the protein CASSIRDTQYF. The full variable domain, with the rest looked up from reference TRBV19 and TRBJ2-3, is DGGITQSPKYLFRKEGQNVTLSCEQNLNHDAMYWYRQDPGQGLRLIYYSQIVNDFQKGDIAEGYSVSREKKESFPLTVTSAQKNPTAFYLCASSIRDTQYFGPGTRLTVL.

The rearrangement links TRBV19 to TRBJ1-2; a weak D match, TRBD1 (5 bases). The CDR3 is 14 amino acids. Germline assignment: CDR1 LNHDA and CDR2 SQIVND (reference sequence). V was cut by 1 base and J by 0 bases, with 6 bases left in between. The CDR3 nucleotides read TGTGCCAGTAGTATAGCGGGGGCTAACTATGGCTACACCTTC. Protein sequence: CASSIAGANYGYTF.

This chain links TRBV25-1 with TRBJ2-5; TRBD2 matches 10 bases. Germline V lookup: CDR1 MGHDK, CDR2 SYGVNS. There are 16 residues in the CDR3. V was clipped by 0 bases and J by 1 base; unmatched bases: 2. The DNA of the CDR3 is TGTGCCAGCAGTGAATACACTAGCGGGATCCAAGAGACCCAGTACTTC. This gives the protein CASSEYTSGIQETQYF.

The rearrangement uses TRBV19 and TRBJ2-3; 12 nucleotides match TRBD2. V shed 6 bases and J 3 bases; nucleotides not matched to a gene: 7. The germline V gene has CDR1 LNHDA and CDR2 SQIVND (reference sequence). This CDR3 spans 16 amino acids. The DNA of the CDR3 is TGTGCCAGTAGGGAACTAGCGGGAGGCCGTACAGATACGCAGTATTTT. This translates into CASRELAGGRTDTQYF.

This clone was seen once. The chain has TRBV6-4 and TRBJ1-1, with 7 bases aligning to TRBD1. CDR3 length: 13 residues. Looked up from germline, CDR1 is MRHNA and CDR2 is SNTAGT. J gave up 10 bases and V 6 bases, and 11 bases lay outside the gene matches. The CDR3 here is CASRGRDSSAAFF. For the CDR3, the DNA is TGTGCCAGCAGGGGCCGGGACAGCTCGGCAGCTTTCTTT.

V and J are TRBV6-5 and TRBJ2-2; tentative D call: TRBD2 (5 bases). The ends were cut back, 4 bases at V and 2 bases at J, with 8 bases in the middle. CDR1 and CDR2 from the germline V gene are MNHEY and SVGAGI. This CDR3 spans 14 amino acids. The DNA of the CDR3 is TGTGCCAGCAGTTCGAGGGTAAACACCGGGGAGCTGTTTTTT. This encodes CASSSRVNTGELFF.

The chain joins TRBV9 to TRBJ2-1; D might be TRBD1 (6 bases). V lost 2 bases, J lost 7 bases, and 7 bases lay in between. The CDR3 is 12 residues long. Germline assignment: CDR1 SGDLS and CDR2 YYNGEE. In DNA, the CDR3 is TGTGCCAGCAGCGTCGACAGGAATGAGCAGTTCTTC. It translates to CASSVDRNEQFF.

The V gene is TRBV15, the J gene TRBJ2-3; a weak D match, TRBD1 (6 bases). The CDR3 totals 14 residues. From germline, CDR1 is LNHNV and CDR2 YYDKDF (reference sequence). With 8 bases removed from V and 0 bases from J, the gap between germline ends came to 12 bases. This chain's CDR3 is CATQGMASTDTQYF. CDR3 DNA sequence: TGTGCCACCCAGGGGATGGCTAGCACAGATACGCAGTATTTT.

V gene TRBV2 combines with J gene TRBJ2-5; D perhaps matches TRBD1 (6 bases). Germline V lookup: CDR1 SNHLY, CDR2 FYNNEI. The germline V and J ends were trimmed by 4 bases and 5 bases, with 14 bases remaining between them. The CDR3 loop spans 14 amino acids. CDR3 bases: TGTGCCAGCAGTGCTAGGGGGATTACGGAGACCCAGTACTTC. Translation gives CASSARGITETQYF.

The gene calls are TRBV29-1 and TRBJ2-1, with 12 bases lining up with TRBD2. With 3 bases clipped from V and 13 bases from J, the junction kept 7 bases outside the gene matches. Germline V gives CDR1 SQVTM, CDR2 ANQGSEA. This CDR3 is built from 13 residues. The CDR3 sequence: CSVEGLAGATQFF. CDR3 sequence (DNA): TGCAGCGTTGAGGGACTAGCGGGCGCCACTCAGTTCTTC.

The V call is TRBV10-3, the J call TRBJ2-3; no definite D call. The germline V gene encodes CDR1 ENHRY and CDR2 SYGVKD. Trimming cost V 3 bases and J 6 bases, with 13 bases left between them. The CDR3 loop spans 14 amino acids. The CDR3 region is CAISDSLRRDTQYF. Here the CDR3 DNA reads TGTGCCATCAGTGATTCTCTGAGGCGGGATACGCAGTATTTT.